Below are 12 T cell receptor beta chains sequenced from a single sample in a study of T-cell memory formation after mild COVID-19. Each CDR3 protein gets one entry after TCRdb re-called the 5' RACE reads with MiXCR. The table lists 280,000 or so distinct CDR3 sequences, more than 15% of them singletons, with 23% in the top ten. Sequencing was performed on PBMCs or a T cell subset sorted from them (not recorded which). All receptors come from a man between 18 and 35 years old who had mild COVID-19 (a few samples of this study predate the infection). Cell type and time point are not known.

This clonotype has a count of ten or more. The chain combines TRBV5-1 with TRBJ1-1; TRBD1 might be the D (6 bases). Germline assignment: CDR1 SGHRS and CDR2 YFSETQ. CDR3 size: 13 residues. The V and J ends lost 7 bases and 5 bases respectively, with 15 bases between them. The CDR3 is CASSRGEMTEAFF. The CDR3 region has the DNA TGCGCCAGCTCGAGGGGGGAGATGACTGAAGCTTTCTTT. Looking up the rest from reference TRBV5-1 and TRBJ1-1 gives the full variable domain: KAGVTQTPRYLIKTRGQQVTLSCSPISGHRSVSWYQQTPGQGLQFLFEYFSETQRNKGNFPGRFSGRQFSNSRSEMNVSTLELGDSALYLCASSRGEMTEAFFGQGTRLTVV.

This clonotype occurred a few times. J is TRBJ2-3 and V is TRBV20-1, with a possible D match to TRBD1 (6 bases). The CDR3 contains 15 residues. Germline loops: CDR1 DFQATT, CDR2 SNEGSKA (reference sequence). V was trimmed by 5 bases and J by 0 bases, leaving 15 bases between them. CDR3 nucleotides: TGCAGTGCTCGGACAGCTAGACAGAGCACAGATACGCAGTATTTT. Translated: CSARTARQSTDTQYF.

This clonotype was detected only a few times. V is TRBV15 and J is TRBJ2-1, with D possibly being TRBD1 (6 bases). CDR3 size: 13 residues. V was clipped by 3 bases and J by 7 bases, with 10 bases between them. Germline V gene data show CDR1 as LNHNV and CDR2 as YYDKDF (reference sequence). The CDR3 loop is CATSSSQGNEQFF. DNA for the CDR3: TGTGCCACCAGCAGCAGCCAGGGGAATGAGCAGTTCTTC.

This clonotype was observed a handful of times. V and J are TRBV2 and TRBJ2-1, with 7 bases identical to TRBD1. Germline-derived CDR1 and CDR2 are SNHLY and FYNNEI. This CDR3 is built from 15 residues. The ends lost 3 bases at V and 3 bases at J; junction bases unmatched: 5. The CDR3 DNA is TGTGCCAGCAGTGATGGATCAGGGGGCTACAATGAGCAGTTCTTC. It codes for CASSDGSGGYNEQFF.

This clonotype was picked up a small number of times. This chain joins TRBV6-5 and TRBJ2-1; TRBD2 matches 15 bases. After removal of 6 bases from V and 6 bases from J, the junction contained 6 bases not matched to a gene. Germline lookup yields CDR1 MNHEY and CDR2 SVGAGI. CDR3 length: 16 amino acids. The CDR3 DNA reads as TGTGCCAGCAGCCGACCGGGACTAGCGGGGGGCAATGAGCAGTTCTTC. It specifies CASSRPGLAGGNEQFF.

Many counts were recorded for this clonotype. The J gene is TRBJ2-2, the V gene TRBV7-3; D might be TRBD1 or TRBD2, each matching 5 bases. V shed 2 bases and J shed 4 bases, with 8 bases lying between them. Per germline, CDR1 SGHTA and CDR2 FQGTGA. The CDR3 totals 14 residues. The chain's CDR3 is CASSLSGTTGELFF. In DNA form, the CDR3 reads TGTGCCAGCAGCTTATCGGGGACCACCGGGGAGCTGTTTTTT. Using reference TRBV7-3 and TRBJ2-2 for the parts outside the CDR3, the full variable domain is GAGVSQTPSNKVTEKGKYVELRCDPISGHTALYWYRQSLGQGPEFLIYFQGTGAADDSGLPNDRFFAVRPEGSVSTLKIQRTERGDSAVYLCASSLSGTTGELFFGEGSRLTVL.

Only a few counts were recorded for this clonotype. This chain uses TRBV5-1 with TRBJ1-2, with D hard to call. The CDR3 is made up of 13 amino acids. Germline V gene sequence: CDR1 SGHRS, CDR2 YFSETQ. V lost 0 bases, J lost 4 bases, and 7 bases lay in between. The chain's CDR3 is CASSLEDFYGYTF. The DNA for the CDR3 is TGCGCCAGCAGCTTGGAGGACTTCTATGGCTACACCTTC.

The CDR3 loop is CASSLGLYGQGTEAFF. The CDR3 coding sequence is TGCGCCAGCAGCTTGGGGCTGTACGGACAGGGAACTGAAGCTTTCTTT. This sequence joins TRBV5-1 and TRBJ1-1; TRBD1 aligns across 8 bases. V lost 0 bases to trimming and J lost 5 bases; unmatched junction nucleotides: 9. The length of the CDR3 is 16 residues. The germline V gene has CDR1 SGHRS and CDR2 YFSETQ.

This clonotype was counted only a few times. The chain links TRBV4-2 to TRBJ2-6; the D is unclear. The length of the CDR3 is 17 residues. From germline, CDR1 is LGHNA and CDR2 YNFKEQ. The V end was cut by 0 bases, the J end by 0 bases, with 9 bases between. The CDR3 sequence: CASSQDPDGSGANVLTF. The CDR3, as DNA: TGTGCCAGCAGCCAAGATCCCGACGGCTCTGGGGCCAACGTCCTGACTTTC.

The chain recombines TRBV15 with TRBJ2-6, with 7 bases aligning to TRBD1. Germline CDR1 reads LNHNV; CDR2 reads YYDKDF (reference sequence). Trimming took 1 base from V and 2 from J; bases not matched to a gene: 11. CDR3 length equals 19 residues. DNA of the CDR3: TGTGCCACCAGCAGAGCGACCGGGACAGTTGTTACTGGGGCCAACGTCCTGACTTTC. This encodes CATSRATGTVVTGANVLTF.

This clonotype has just one count. The chain couples TRBV7-3 to TRBJ2-1; either TRBD1 or TRBD2 may supply D (6 bases each). CDR3 length equals 14 residues. V was trimmed by 1 base and J by 8 bases, leaving 12 bases between them. In germline, CDR1 is SGHTA, CDR2 FQGTGA. CDR3 sequence (DNA): TGTGCCAGCAGCTTAATGGGGGGCGGGCATGAGCAGTTCTTC. It specifies CASSLMGGGHEQFF. The full variable domain, with the rest looked up from reference TRBV7-3 and TRBJ2-1, is GAGVSQTPSNKVTEKGKYVELRCDPISGHTALYWYRQSLGQGPEFLIYFQGTGAADDSGLPNDRFFAVRPEGSVSTLKIQRTERGDSAVYLCASSLMGGGHEQFFGPGTRLTVL.

The chain links TRBV6-9 to TRBJ2-3; perhaps TRBD2 as D (5 bases). V shed 2 bases and J shed 4 bases, with 19 bases lying between them. This CDR3 contains 17 residues. Germline V gene lookup returns CDR1 MNHGY and CDR2 SVAAGI. The CDR3 sequence: CASSYPPQRILSDTQYF. In DNA form, the CDR3 reads TGTGCCAGCAGTTATCCGCCCCAGCGGATATTGTCAGATACGCAGTATTTT.